Described below is a single T cell receptor (beta chain) sequence and its context. Its antigen is not known. The data originate from a study of cytomegalovirus exposure and HLA in healthy donors. The CDR3 runs to 14 residues. Germline V gene data show CDR1 as SNHLY and CDR2 as FYNNEI. V shed 6 bases and J 4 bases; nucleotides not matched to a gene: 7. PCR was performed using 60 Vbeta and 13 Jbeta primers. Here immunoSEQ multiplex PCR was the method, and the copy in TCRdb shows in-frame clones only, minus some. Its table records about 49,000 clones. The study, taken as a whole, reports: For most TCR beta V segments, an earlier analysis put the productive rate at about 87% or about 30% of the time. Among the CMV-associated chains, a few were confirmed in vitro as specific for CMV antigens. Across donors, presence/absence analyses took sequencing depth to be roughly uniform.

J is TRBJ1-2 and V is TRBV2, with 8 bases matching TRBD1. This receptor was obtained from a young man in good health and CMV-seropositive. The specimen sequenced was PBMCs. CDR3 in DNA: TGTGCCAGCAGCGCAGGGGGCGCGGGCTATGGCTACACCTTC. This encodes CASSAGGAGYGYTF.